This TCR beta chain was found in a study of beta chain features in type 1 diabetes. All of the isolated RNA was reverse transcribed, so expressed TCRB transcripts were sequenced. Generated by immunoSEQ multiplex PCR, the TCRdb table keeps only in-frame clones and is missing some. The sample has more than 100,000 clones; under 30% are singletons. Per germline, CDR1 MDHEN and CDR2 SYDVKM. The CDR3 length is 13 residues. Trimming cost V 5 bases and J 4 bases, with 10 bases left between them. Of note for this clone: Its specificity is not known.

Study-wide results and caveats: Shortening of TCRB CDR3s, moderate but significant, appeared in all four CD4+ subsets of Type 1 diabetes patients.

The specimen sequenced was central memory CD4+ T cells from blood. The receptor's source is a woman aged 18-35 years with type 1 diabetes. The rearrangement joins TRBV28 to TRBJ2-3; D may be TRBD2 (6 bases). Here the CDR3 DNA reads TGTGCCAGCAGTGCCGGGAGCGCAGATACGCAGTATTTT. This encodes CASSAGSADTQYF.